Presented here are 8 T cell receptor beta chains from one specimen sequenced in a study of OX40 agonist ivuxolimab in advanced cancers. Assay used: immunoSEQ multiplex PCR; TCRdb lists only in-frame clones, some missing. The data contain fewer than 95,000 clones, around 90% of them seen just once; the ten biggest clones take up approximately 0.41%. The sample was CD4+ or CD8+ T cells sorted from blood, taken in a trial of the OX40 agonist ivuxolimab. The origin of the receptors is an adult with an advanced solid tumor such as melanoma, head and neck, liver or kidney cancer.

V gene TRBV11-1 combines with J gene TRBJ2-3; D is possibly TRBD1 or TRBD2 (5 bases each). V was clipped by 0 bases and J by 0 bases, with 7 bases between them. CDR1 is SGHAT, CDR2 FQDESV, per germline (reference sequence). CDR3 length equals 15 residues. CDR3 amino acids: CASSLAGESTDTQYF. CDR3 in DNA: TGTGCCAGCAGCTTAGCGGGGGAAAGCACAGATACGCAGTATTTT.

The gene calls are TRBV28 and TRBJ1-1, with D possibly matching TRBD1 (5 bases). This CDR3 is built from 16 residues. The V gene's germline CDR1 is MDHEN and CDR2 SYDVKM. V lost 2 bases and J 4 bases, leaving 17 bases between the germline ends. The CDR3 sequence: CASSLPMGGLGTEAFF. The CDR3 DNA reads as TGTGCCAGCAGTTTACCGATGGGGGGGTTGGGCACTGAAGCTTTCTTT.

This chain uses TRBV14 with TRBJ1-1; tentative D call: TRBD1 (6 bases). With 5 bases removed from V and 1 base from J, the gap between germline ends came to 8 bases. Per the germline V gene, CDR1 is SGHDN and CDR2 is FVKESK. There are 13 residues in the CDR3. CDR3 in amino acids: CASSETGNTEAFF. In nucleotides, the CDR3 is TGTGCCAGCAGCGAGACAGGGAACACTGAAGCTTTCTTT.

The CDR3 is CASTPFGAQGNEQFF. CDR3 DNA sequence: TGTGCCAGCACCCCATTCGGCGCCCAGGGGAATGAGCAGTTCTTC. The genes are TRBV7-9 and TRBJ2-1; D is possibly TRBD1 (6 bases). Germline V CDR1 and CDR2: SEHNR, FQNEAQ (reference sequence). This CDR3 spans 15 amino acids. Between the trimmed V and J ends, which lost 7 bases and 7 bases, there was a span of 20 bases.

The sample holds one count of this clone. V and J are TRBV11-3 and TRBJ2-1; the D is unclear. The CDR3 loop spans 14 amino acids. CDR1 and CDR2 from the germline V gene are SGHNT and YENEEA. Trimming cost V 5 bases and J 6 bases, with 14 bases left between them. CDR3 nucleotide sequence: TGTGCCAGCAGCCCTCTTCCAGCTTCCAATGAGCAGTTCTTC. Translating it yields CASSPLPASNEQFF.

This chain uses TRBV11-2 with TRBJ2-7; D remains ambiguous. The CDR3 has 12 amino acids. CDR1 SGHAT and CDR2 FQNNGV come from the germline V gene. V was shortened by 2 bases and J by 2 bases, with 4 bases between the two germline ends. CDR3 in DNA: TGTGCCAGCAGCTTAAACACCTACGAGCAGTACTTC. Translation: CASSLNTYEQYF.

The gene calls are TRBV18 and TRBJ2-5; D may correspond to TRBD1 or TRBD2 (5 bases each). V was pared by 3 bases and J by 1 base, with 9 bases between. Germline CDR1 reads KGHSH; CDR2 reads LQKENI. The CDR3 loop spans 14 amino acids. The CDR3 loop reads CASSPGTVQETQYF. The CDR3 coding sequence is TGTGCCAGCTCACCGGGGACCGTCCAAGAGACCCAGTACTTC. Drawing the rest from reference TRBV18 and TRBJ2-5, the complete variable domain is NAGVMQNPRHLVRRRGQEARLRCSPMKGHSHVYWYRQLPEEGLKFMVYLQKENIIDESGMPKERFSAEFPKEGPSILRIQQVVRGDSAAYFCASSPGTVQETQYFGPGTRLLVL.

In its sample, this clone was seen a few times. This chain connects TRBV6-5 to TRBJ2-7; 8 nucleotides line up with TRBD2. Germline V gene data show CDR1 as MNHEY and CDR2 as SVGAGI. This CDR3 is built from 16 residues. V shed 0 bases, J shed 0 bases, and the junction held 4 bases outside the gene matches. The CDR3 bases are TGTGCCAGCAGTTACTCGATAAGCGGGAGCTCCTACGAGCAGTACTTC. Its protein is CASSYSISGSSYEQYF.